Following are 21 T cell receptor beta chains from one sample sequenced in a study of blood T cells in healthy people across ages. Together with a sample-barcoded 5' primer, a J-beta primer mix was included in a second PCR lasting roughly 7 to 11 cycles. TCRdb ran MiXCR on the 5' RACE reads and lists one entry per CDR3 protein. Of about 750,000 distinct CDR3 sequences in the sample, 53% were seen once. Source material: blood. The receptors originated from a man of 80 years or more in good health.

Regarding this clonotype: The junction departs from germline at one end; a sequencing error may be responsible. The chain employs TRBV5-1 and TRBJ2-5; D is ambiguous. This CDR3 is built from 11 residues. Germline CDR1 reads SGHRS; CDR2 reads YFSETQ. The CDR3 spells CAISLKETQYF. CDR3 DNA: TGCGCCATCAGCTTGAAGGAGACCCAGTACTTC.

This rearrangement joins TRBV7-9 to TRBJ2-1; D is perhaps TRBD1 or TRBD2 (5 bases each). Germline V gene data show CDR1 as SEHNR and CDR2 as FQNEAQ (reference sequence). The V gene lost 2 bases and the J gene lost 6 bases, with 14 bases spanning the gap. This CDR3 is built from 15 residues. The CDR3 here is CASSLYGTPGNEQFF. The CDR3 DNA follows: TGTGCCAGCAGCTTATACGGGACGCCCGGCAATGAGCAGTTCTTC.

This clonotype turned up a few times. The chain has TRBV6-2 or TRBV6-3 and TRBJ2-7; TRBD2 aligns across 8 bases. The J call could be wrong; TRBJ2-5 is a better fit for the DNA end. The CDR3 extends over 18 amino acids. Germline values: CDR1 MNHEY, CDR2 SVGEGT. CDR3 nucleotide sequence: TGTGCCAGCCATCATTGGTCCGGGAGGGTCCCGGTAATCGAGACCCAGTACTTC. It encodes CASHHWSGRVPVIETQYF.

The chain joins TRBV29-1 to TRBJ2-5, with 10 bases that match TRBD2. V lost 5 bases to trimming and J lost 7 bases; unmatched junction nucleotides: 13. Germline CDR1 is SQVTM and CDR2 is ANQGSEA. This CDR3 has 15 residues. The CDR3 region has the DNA TGCAGCGTTACCCGGACTAGCGGAACCTCAGGGACCCAGTACTTC. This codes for CSVTRTSGTSGTQYF.

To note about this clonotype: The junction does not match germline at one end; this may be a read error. The CDR3 is CACSATSGASTDTQYF. DNA of the CDR3: TGTGCCTGCAGTGCCACTAGCGGGGCTAGCACAGATACGCAGTATTTT. The rearrangement uses TRBV27 and TRBJ2-3, with TRBD2 identical over 10 bases. Per the germline V gene, CDR1 is MNHEY and CDR2 is SMNVEV (reference sequence). The CDR3 extends over 16 amino acids.

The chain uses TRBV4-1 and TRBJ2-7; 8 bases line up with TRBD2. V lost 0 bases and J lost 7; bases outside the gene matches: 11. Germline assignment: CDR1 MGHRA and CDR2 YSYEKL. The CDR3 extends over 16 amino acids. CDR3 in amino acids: CASSQDLAGGWNEQYF. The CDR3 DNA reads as TGCGCCAGCAGCCAAGATCTGGCGGGAGGTTGGAATGAGCAGTACTTC.

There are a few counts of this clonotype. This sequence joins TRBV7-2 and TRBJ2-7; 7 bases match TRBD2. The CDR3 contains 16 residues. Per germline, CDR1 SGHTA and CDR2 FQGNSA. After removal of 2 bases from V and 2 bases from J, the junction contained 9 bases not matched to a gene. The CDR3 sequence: CASSLPGLGRTYEQYF. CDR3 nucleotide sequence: TGTGCCAGCAGCTTACCCGGACTAGGGAGGACCTACGAGCAGTACTTC.

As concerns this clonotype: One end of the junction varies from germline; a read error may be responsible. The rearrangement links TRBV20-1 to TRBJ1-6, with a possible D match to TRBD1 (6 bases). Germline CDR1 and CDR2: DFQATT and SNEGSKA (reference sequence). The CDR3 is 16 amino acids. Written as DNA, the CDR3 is TGCAGTGCTAGAATTCGGGGGCGGAGGAATAATTCACCTCTCCACTTT. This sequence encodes CSARIRGRRNNSPLHF.

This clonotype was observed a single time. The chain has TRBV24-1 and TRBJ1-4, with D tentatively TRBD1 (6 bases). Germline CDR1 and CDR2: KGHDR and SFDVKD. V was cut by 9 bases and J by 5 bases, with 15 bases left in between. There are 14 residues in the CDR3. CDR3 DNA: TGTGCCACCCAGGGACAAGGGGACAATGAAAAACTGTTTTTT. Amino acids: CATQGQGDNEKLFF.

CDR3 protein: CAATGTGEETQYF. CDR3 coding DNA: TGTGCCGCTACCGGGACAGGGGAGGAGACCCAGTACTTC. The gene calls are TRBV10-3 and TRBJ2-5, with 10 bases matching TRBD1. The CDR3 contains 13 residues. The trim removed 11 bases at V and 5 bases at J, leaving 8 bases unmatched. The germline V gene encodes CDR1 ENHRY and CDR2 SYGVKD.

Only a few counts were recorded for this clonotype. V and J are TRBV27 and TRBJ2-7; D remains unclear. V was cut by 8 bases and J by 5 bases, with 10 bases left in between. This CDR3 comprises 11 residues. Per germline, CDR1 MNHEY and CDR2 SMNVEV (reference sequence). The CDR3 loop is CASRSLHEQYF. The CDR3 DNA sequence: TGTGCCAGCCGTTCCCTTCACGAGCAGTACTTC.

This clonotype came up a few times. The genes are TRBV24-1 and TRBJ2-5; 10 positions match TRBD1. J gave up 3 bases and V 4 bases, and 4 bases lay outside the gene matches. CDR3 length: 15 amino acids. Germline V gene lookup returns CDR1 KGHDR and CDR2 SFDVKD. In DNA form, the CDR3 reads TGTGCCACCAGTGAGCCAGGACAGGGGGAAGAGACCCAGTACTTC. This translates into CATSEPGQGEETQYF.

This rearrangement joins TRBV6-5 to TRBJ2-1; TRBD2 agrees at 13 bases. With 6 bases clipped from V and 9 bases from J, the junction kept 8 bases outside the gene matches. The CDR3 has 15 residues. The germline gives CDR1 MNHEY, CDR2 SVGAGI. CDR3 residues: CASSRWTSGSGEQFF. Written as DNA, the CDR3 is TGTGCCAGCAGCCGCTGGACTAGCGGGAGCGGTGAGCAGTTCTTC.

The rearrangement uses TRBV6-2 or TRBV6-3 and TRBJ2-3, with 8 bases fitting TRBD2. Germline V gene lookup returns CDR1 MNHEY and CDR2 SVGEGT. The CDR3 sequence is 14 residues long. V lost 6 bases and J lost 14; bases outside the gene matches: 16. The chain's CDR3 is CASRISGRRGYAYF. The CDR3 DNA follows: TGTGCCAGCAGGATCAGCGGGAGAAGGGGATACGCGTATTTT.

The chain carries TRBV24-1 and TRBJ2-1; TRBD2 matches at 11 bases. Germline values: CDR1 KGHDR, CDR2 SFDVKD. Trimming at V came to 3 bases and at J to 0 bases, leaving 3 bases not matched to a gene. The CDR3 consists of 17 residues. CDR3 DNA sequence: TGTGCCACCAGTGATATAGCGGGAGGGAGCTCCTACAATGAGCAGTTCTTC. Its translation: CATSDIAGGSSYNEQFF.

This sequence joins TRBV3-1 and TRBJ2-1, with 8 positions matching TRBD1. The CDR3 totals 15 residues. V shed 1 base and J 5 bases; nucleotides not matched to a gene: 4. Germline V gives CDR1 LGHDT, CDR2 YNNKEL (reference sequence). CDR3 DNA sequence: TGTGCCAGCAGCCAAGCAGGGGGCCGTAACAATGAGCAGTTCTTC. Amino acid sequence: CASSQAGGRNNEQFF.

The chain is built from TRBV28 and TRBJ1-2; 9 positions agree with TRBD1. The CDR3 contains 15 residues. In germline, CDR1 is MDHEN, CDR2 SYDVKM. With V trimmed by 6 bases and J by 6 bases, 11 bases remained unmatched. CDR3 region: CASREQGAGDNGYTF. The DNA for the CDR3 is TGTGCCAGCAGGGAACAGGGGGCAGGAGACAATGGCTACACCTTC.

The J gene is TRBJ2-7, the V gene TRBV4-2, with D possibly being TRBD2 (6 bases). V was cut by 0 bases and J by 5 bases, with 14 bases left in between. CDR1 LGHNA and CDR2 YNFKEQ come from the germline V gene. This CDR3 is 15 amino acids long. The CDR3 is CASSQESGSSHEQYF. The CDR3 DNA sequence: TGTGCCAGCAGCCAAGAGTCCGGGAGCAGCCACGAGCAGTACTTC.

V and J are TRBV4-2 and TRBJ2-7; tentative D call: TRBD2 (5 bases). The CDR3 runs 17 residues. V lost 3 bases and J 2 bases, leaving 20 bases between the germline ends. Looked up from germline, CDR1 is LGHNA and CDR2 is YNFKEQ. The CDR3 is CASSQAGLGAATYEQYF. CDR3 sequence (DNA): TGTGCCAGCAGCCAGGCCGGCCTTGGAGCGGCTACCTACGAGCAGTACTTC.

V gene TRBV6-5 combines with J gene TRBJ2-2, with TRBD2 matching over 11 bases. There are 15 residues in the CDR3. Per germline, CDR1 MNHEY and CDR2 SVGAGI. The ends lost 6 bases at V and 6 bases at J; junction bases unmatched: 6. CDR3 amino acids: CASSNLAGGSGELFF. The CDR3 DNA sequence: TGTGCCAGCAGCAATCTAGCGGGAGGTTCCGGGGAGCTGTTTTTT.

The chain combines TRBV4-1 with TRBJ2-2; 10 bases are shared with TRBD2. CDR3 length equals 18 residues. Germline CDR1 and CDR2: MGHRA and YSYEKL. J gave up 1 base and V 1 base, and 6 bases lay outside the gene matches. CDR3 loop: CASSQARWTSGNTGELFF. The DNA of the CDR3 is TGCGCCAGCAGCCAAGCAAGGTGGACTAGCGGGAACACCGGGGAGCTGTTTTTT.